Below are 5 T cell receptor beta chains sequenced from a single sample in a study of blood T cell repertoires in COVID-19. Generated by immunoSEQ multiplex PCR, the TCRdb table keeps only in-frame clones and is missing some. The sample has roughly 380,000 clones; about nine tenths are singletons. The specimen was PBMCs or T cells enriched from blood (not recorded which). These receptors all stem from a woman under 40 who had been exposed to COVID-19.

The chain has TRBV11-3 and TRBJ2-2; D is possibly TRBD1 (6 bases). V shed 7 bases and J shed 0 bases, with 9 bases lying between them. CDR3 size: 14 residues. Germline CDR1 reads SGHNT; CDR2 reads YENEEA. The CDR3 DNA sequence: TGTGCCAGCATTGGACAGTCGAACACCGGGGAGCTGTTTTTT. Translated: CASIGQSNTGELFF.

The CDR3 bases are TGTGCCAGTTCGAGCGCGGGAGGGCCGGACTACGAGCAGTACTTC. This sequence encodes CASSSAGGPDYEQYF. This chain uses TRBV19 with TRBJ2-7; 9 bases are a match to TRBD2. The CDR3 is made up of 15 amino acids. Looked up from germline, CDR1 is LNHDA and CDR2 is SQIVND (reference sequence). The trim removed 8 bases at V and 3 bases at J, leaving 11 bases unmatched.

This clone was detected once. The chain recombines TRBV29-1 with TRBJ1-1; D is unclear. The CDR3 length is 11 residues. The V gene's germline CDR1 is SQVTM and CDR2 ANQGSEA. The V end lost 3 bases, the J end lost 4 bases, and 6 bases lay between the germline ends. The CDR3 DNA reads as TGCAGCGTTGACAGATCCACTGAAGCTTTCTTT. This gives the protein CSVDRSTEAFF. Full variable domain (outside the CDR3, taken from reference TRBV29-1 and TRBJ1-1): SAVISQKPSRDICQRGTSLTIQCQVDSQVTMMFWYRQQPGQSLTLIATANQGSEATYESGFVIDKFPISRPNLTFSTLTVSNMSPEDSSIYLCSVDRSTEAFFGQGTRLTVV.

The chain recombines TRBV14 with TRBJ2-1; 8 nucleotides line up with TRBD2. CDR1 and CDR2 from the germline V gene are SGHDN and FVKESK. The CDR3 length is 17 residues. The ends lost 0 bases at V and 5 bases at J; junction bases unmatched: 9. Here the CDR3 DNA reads TGTGCCAGCAGCCAAGATGTTGCGGGACTAGGTAACAATGAGCAGTTCTTC. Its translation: CASSQDVAGLGNNEQFF.

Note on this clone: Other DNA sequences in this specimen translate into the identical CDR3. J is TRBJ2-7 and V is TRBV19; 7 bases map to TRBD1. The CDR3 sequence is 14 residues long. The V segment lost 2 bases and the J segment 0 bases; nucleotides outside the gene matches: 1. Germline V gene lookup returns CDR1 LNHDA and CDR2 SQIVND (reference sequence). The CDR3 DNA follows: TGTGCCAGTAGTATAAGGGGGCCCTCCTACGAGCAGTACTTC. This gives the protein CASSIRGPSYEQYF.